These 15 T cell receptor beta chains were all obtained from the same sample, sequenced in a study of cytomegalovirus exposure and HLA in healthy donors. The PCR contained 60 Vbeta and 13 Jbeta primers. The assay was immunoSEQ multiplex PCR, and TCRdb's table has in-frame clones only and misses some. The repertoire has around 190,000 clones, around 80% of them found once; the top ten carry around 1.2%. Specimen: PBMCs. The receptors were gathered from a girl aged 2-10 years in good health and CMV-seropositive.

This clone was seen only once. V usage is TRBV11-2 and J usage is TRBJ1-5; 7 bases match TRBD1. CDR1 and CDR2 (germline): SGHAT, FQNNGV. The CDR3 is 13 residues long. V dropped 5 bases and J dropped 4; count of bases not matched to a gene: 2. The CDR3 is CASSGQVNQPQHF. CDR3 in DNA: TGTGCCAGCAGCGGACAGGTAAATCAGCCCCAGCATTTT. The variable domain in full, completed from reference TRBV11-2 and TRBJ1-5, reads EAGVAQSPRYKIIEKRQSVAFWCNPISGHATLYWYQQILGQGPKLLIQFQNNGVVDDSQLPKDRFSAERLKGVDSTLKIQPAKLEDSAVYLCASSGQVNQPQHFGDGTRLSIL.

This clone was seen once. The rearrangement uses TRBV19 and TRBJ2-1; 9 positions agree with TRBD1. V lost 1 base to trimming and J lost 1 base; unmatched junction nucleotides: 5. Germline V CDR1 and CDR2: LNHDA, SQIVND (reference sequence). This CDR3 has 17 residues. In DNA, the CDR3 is TGTGCCAGTAGTATAGCCCCGACAGGGGGATCCTACAATGAGCAGTTCTTC. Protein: CASSIAPTGGSYNEQFF.

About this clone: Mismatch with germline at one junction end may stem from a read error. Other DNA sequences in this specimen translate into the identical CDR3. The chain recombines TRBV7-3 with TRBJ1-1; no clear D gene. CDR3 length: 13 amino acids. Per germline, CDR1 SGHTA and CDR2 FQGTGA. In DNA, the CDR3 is TGTGCCAGCAGCCCGTCGAGTTGGACTGAGGCTTTCTTT. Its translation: CASSPSSWTEAFF.

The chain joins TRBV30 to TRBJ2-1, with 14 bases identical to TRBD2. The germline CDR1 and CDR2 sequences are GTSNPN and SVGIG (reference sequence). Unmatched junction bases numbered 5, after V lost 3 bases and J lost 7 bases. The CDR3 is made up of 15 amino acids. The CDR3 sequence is CAWSGRLAGGNEQFF. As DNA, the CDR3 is TGTGCCTGGAGCGGGAGACTAGCGGGAGGGAATGAGCAGTTCTTC.

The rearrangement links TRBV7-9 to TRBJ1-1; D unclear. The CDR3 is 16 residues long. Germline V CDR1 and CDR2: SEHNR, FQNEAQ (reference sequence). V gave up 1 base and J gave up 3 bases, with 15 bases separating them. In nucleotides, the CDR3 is TGTGCCAGCAGCTTAGGGCTCCCCGTTGATTACACTGAAGCTTTCTTT. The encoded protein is CASSLGLPVDYTEAFF.

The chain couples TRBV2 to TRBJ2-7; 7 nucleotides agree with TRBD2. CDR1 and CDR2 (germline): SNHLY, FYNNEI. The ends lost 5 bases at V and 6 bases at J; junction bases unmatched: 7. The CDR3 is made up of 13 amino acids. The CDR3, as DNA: TGTGCCAGCAGTTACGGACTAGAGGGCGAGCAGTACTTC. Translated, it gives CASSYGLEGEQYF.

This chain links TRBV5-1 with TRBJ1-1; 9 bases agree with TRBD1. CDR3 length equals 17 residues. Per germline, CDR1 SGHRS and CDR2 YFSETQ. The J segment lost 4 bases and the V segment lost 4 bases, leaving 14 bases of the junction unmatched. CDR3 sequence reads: CASSREGQGIGFTEAFF. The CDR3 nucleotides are TGCGCCAGCAGCAGGGAGGGACAGGGTATCGGTTTCACTGAAGCTTTCTTT.

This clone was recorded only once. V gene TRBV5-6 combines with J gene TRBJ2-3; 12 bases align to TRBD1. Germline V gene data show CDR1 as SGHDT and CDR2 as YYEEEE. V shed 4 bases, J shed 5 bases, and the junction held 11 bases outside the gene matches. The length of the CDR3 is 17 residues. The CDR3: CASSLLPGQGAGDTQYF. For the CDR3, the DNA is TGTGCCAGCAGCCTACTACCGGGACAGGGGGCCGGAGATACGCAGTATTTT.

The CDR3 reads CASSQPGLIYEQYF. As DNA, the CDR3 is TGTGCCAGCAGCCAGCCGGGACTGATCTACGAGCAGTACTTC. V gene TRBV14 combines with J gene TRBJ2-7, with a tentative D call TRBD2 (6 bases). Trimming shortened V by 3 bases and J by 3 bases, and 12 bases separated the two germline ends. Germline V CDR1 and CDR2: SGHDN, FVKESK. The CDR3 length is 14 residues.

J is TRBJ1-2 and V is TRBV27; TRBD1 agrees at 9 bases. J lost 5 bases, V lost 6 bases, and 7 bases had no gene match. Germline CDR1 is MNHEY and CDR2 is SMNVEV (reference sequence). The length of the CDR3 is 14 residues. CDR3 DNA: TGTGCCAGCAGCCCTCCCGGGACAGGGTATGGCTACACCTTC. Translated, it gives CASSPPGTGYGYTF.

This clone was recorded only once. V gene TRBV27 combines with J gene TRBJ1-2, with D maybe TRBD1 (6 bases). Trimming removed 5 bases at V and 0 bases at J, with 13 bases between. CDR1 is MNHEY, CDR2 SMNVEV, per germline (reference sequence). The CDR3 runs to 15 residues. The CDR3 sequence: CASSEFHRANYGYTF. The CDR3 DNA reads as TGTGCCAGCAGTGAGTTCCACAGGGCTAACTATGGCTACACCTTC.

CDR3 amino acids: CASSQDRDTEAFF. The CDR3 DNA sequence: TGTGCCAGCAGCCAAGATCGGGATACCGAAGCTTTCTTT. The chain combines TRBV14 with TRBJ1-1; no reliable D call. Trimming stripped 0 bases from V and 8 bases from J, with 10 bases between. CDR3 size: 13 residues. Germline CDR1 reads SGHDN; CDR2 reads FVKESK.

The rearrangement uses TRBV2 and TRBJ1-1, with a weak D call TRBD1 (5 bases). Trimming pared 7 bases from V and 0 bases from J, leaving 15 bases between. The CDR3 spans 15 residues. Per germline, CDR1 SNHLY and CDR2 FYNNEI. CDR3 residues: CASTPWGSLNTEAFF. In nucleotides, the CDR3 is TGTGCCAGCACCCCTTGGGGCAGCCTGAACACTGAAGCTTTCTTT.

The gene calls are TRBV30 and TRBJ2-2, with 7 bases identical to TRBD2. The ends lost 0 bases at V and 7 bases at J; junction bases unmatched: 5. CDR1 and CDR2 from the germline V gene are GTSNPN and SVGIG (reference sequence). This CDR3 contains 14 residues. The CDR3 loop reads CAWSVLRTSGELFF. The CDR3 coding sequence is TGTGCCTGGAGTGTATTAAGGACTAGCGGGGAGCTGTTTTTT.

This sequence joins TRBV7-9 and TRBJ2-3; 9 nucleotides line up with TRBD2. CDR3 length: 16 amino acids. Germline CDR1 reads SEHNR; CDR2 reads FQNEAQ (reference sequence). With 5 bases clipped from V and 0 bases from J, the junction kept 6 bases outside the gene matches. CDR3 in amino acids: CASSVRLAVSTDTQYF. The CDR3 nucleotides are TGTGCCAGCAGCGTCCGACTAGCGGTTAGCACAGATACGCAGTATTTT.